The 6 T cell receptor beta chains given below trace back to one sample, sequenced in a study of blood T cell repertoires in COVID-19. Measured with immunoSEQ multiplex PCR; TCRdb has only the in-frame clones, and not every one. The sample contains 190,000 or so clones, approximately 87% of which appear only once. Sequencing input: peripheral blood. These receptors were taken from a woman younger than 30 who had recovered from COVID-19.

The chain carries TRBV5-1 and TRBJ1-1, with 7 nucleotides matching TRBD1. Trimming took 4 bases from V and 5 from J; bases not matched to a gene: 5. There are 13 residues in the CDR3. Per germline, CDR1 SGHRS and CDR2 YFSETQ. The CDR3 region is CASSAQQGTEAFF. CDR3 sequence (DNA): TGCGCCAGCAGCGCTCAACAGGGGACTGAAGCTTTCTTT. The variable domain in full, completed from reference TRBV5-1 and TRBJ1-1, reads KAGVTQTPRYLIKTRGQQVTLSCSPISGHRSVSWYQQTPGQGLQFLFEYFSETQRNKGNFPGRFSGRQFSNSRSEMNVSTLELGDSALYLCASSAQQGTEAFFGQGTRLTVV.

In its sample, this clone was seen once. CDR3 protein: CASSSPMTGGGRSPLHF. The CDR3, as DNA: TGTGCCAGCAGTTCCCCCATGACAGGGGGCGGAAGGTCACCCCTCCACTTT. The chain carries TRBV27 and TRBJ1-6; TRBD1 matches at 10 bases. After removal of 4 bases from V and 10 bases from J, the junction contained 13 bases not matched to a gene. Germline loops: CDR1 MNHEY, CDR2 SMNVEV (reference sequence). The CDR3 extends over 17 amino acids.

V and J are TRBV7-9 and TRBJ2-7; 7 bases line up with TRBD1. This CDR3 comprises 15 residues. With V trimmed by 0 bases and J by 1 base, 3 bases remained unmatched. CDR1 and CDR2 from the germline V gene are SEHNR and FQNEAQ (reference sequence). Here the CDR3 DNA reads TGTGCCAGCAGCTTAGCCCTGGGACAGTCCTACGAGCAGTACTTC. Its protein is CASSLALGQSYEQYF. The full variable domain, in which reference TRBV7-9 and TRBJ2-7 provide the parts outside the CDR3, is DTGVSQNPRHKITKRGQNVTFRCDPISEHNRLYWYRQTLGQGPEFLTYFQNEAQLEKSRLLSDRFSAERPKGSFSTLEIQRTEQGDSAMYLCASSLALGQSYEQYFGPGTRLTVT.

This clone was counted a few times. V is TRBV5-8 and J is TRBJ2-1, with 7 bases lining up with TRBD1. After removal of 0 bases from V and 14 bases from J, the junction contained 14 bases not matched to a gene. There are 15 residues in the CDR3. The germline V gene encodes CDR1 SGHTS and CDR2 YDEGEE. As DNA, the CDR3 is TGTGCCAGCAGCTTGGCCATTACAGGGGCCCCTCATGAGTTCTTC. Translated: CASSLAITGAPHEFF.

Here the CDR3 reads CASSKGVAENVEQFF. CDR3 DNA sequence: TGTGCCAGCAGCAAAGGGGTGGCAGAAAATGTAGAGCAGTTCTTC. The chain employs TRBV7-3 and TRBJ2-1; D may be TRBD1 (5 bases). The germline V and J ends were trimmed by 5 bases and 10 bases, with 21 bases remaining between them. Germline CDR1 is SGHTA and CDR2 is FQGTGA. The CDR3 is 15 amino acids.

The chain is built from TRBV3-1 (or the pseudogene TRBV3-2) and TRBJ2-1, with TRBD1 matching 9 bases. The CDR3 covers 15 residues. After removal of 6 bases from V and 3 bases from J, the junction contained 6 bases not matched to a gene. Germline loops: CDR1 LGHDT, CDR2 YNNKEL (reference sequence). CDR3 protein: CASRPDRGSYNEQFF. CDR3 nucleotides: TGTGCCAGCAGACCCGACAGGGGGAGCTACAATGAGCAGTTCTTC.